The T cell receptor beta chain described here comes from a study of monozygotic twins with inflammatory bowel disease. This CDR3 has 12 residues. Germline lookup yields CDR1 MDHEN and CDR2 SYDVKM. Details on this clonotype: The target antigen is unknown.

Template switching added UMIs carrying a 6-nucleotide sample barcode. TCRdb re-called the 5' RACE reads; one entry per CDR3 protein, DNA not given. This sample lists around 380,000 distinct CDR3 sequences; its ten largest clones have 2% to 3%. General observations from the study: Twins with IBD had fewer clonotypes in common with others than healthy twins, particularly during disease activity.

The receptor was derived from a human donor with ulcerative colitis or Crohn's disease, or a healthy co-twin of an affected twin (not recorded which). Sequenced: blood. This rearrangement joins TRBV28 to TRBJ2-4; TCRdb designates TRBD1, a call that cannot be tested without DNA. CDR3 sequence reads: CASSFRGYIQYF.